This T cell receptor beta chain was captured in a study of blood T cells in healthy people across ages. This clonotype appeared many times. The antigen remains unidentified. Per germline, CDR1 SGHTA and CDR2 FQGNSA. V was trimmed by 3 bases and J by 7 bases, leaving 10 bases between them. This CDR3 spans 13 amino acids. Together with a sample-barcoded 5' primer, a J-beta primer mix was included in a second PCR lasting about 6 to 11 cycles. TCRdb re-called the 5' RACE reads through MiXCR, storing one row per CDR3 protein. This table has roughly 900,000 distinct CDR3 sequences, around 49% appearing once. Study conclusions and caveats: Age showed a roughly linear inverse relationship with TCR beta diversity per million T cells. Long-lived donors exceeded aged donors in naive CD4+ cells and diversity.

Each sample had at least 6.5 million PBMCs isolated. A minimum of 5.5 micrograms of total RNA was extracted per sample. V and J are TRBV7-2 and TRBJ1-5, with a possible D match to TRBD1 (6 bases). The sequence came from a young man in good health. The sequenced material came from blood. CDR3 amino acids: CASSFRGKQPQHF. For the CDR3, the DNA is TGTGCCAGCAGCTTCAGGGGTAAACAGCCCCAGCATTTT.